This entry lists 19 T cell receptor beta chains sequenced from one sample in a study of beta chain features in type 1 diabetes. Reverse transcription of all isolated RNA meant that expressed TCRB transcripts were sequenced. Libraries were prepared by immunoSEQ multiplex PCR; TCRdb keeps only in-frame clonotypes and omits some of them. The top ten hold under 0.05% of the sample, which has about 350,000 clones, around 19% seen once. Sequencing was performed on naive CD4+ T cells from blood. The receptor source for this set is a woman between 18 and 30 years old in good health.

The gene calls are TRBV30 and TRBJ1-5, with D uncertain. CDR3 length equals 13 residues. Trimming took off 0 bases at V and 1 base at J, with 4 bases between the two ends. The germline gives CDR1 GTSNPN, CDR2 SVGIG (reference sequence). The CDR3 loop reads CAWSVESNQPQHF. In DNA, the CDR3 is TGTGCCTGGAGTGTCGAGAGCAATCAGCCCCAGCATTTT.

This chain links TRBV9 with TRBJ1-3, with 8 bases that match TRBD1. Germline V gives CDR1 SGDLS, CDR2 YYNGEE. The CDR3 has 17 residues. With 4 bases clipped from V and 1 base from J, the junction kept 10 bases outside the gene matches. CDR3 in amino acids: CASSSFGQGDSGNTIYF. The CDR3 DNA is TGTGCCAGCAGCTCATTTGGACAGGGTGATTCTGGAAACACCATATATTTT.

The table lists this clone with a few counts. The chain uses TRBV5-6 and TRBJ2-1, with 9 bases matching TRBD2. The CDR3 length is 13 residues. Germline lookup yields CDR1 SGHDT and CDR2 YYEEEE. Germline trimming cut 1 base from V and 15 bases from J; bases unmatched to any gene: 8. CDR3 sequence: CASSLPGLAVGFF. CDR3 nucleotides: TGTGCCAGCAGCTTGCCGGGACTAGCCGTTGGGTTCTTC. Combining the CDR3 with reference TRBV5-6 and TRBJ2-1 gives the whole variable domain DAGVTQSPTHLIKTRGQQVTLRCSPKSGHDTVSWYQQALGQGPQFIFQYYEEEERQRGNFPDRFSGHQFPNYSSELNVNALLLGDSALYLCASSLPGLAVGFFGPGTRLTVL.

This clone came up a few times. The chain joins TRBV7-2 to TRBJ1-1; 7 bases are a match to TRBD1. J was trimmed by 11 bases and V by 2 bases; bases with no gene match: 8. CDR1 is SGHTA, CDR2 FQGNSA, per germline. The CDR3 extends over 13 amino acids. The CDR3 DNA sequence: TGTGCCAGCAGCTTACTCCCGGAGACAGGGGCTTTCTTT. Its translation is CASSLLPETGAFF.

The chain employs TRBV4-1 and TRBJ2-1; D possibly corresponds to TRBD2 (6 bases). This CDR3 has 15 residues. V was cut by 1 base and J by 0 bases, with 7 bases left in between. CDR1 is MGHRA and CDR2 is YSYEKL in the germline V gene. CDR3 sequence: CASSQGTNSYNEQFF. CDR3 DNA: TGCGCCAGCAGCCAAGGGACTAACTCCTACAATGAGCAGTTCTTC.

This clone turned up a few times. This chain joins TRBV29-1 and TRBJ1-2; tentatively, D is TRBD1 (5 bases). The CDR3 has 12 residues. CDR1 and CDR2 (germline): SQVTM, ANQGSEA. V was shortened by 7 bases and J by 4 bases, with 13 bases between the two germline ends. This CDR3 is CSAGGEIYGYTF. The DNA for the CDR3 is TGCAGCGCGGGGGGGGAAATCTATGGCTACACCTTC.

The chain uses TRBV5-1 and TRBJ2-1; the D gene is possibly TRBD2 (5 bases). CDR3 size: 16 residues. Germline CDR1 is SGHRS and CDR2 is YFSETQ. V lost 1 base and J 5 bases, leaving 16 bases between the germline ends. CDR3 in amino acids: CASSLFPQSGNNEQFF. The CDR3 bases are TGCGCCAGCAGCTTGTTCCCACAGTCGGGGAACAATGAGCAGTTCTTC.

The chain employs TRBV7-9 and TRBJ1-1; 7 nucleotides align to TRBD1. Unmatched junction bases numbered 9, after V lost 7 bases and J lost 1 base. The CDR3 length is 15 residues. Per the germline V gene, CDR1 is SEHNR and CDR2 is FQNEAQ (reference sequence). The CDR3 loop reads CASTSPGTENTEAFF. The CDR3 bases are TGTGCCAGCACCTCTCCCGGGACAGAGAACACTGAAGCTTTCTTT.

Only a few counts were recorded for this clone. This chain connects TRBV25-1 to TRBJ2-2; 10 nucleotides agree with TRBD1. The V gene's germline CDR1 is MGHDK and CDR2 SYGVNS. V was clipped by 4 bases and J by 6 bases; unmatched bases: 14. The length of the CDR3 is 18 residues. CDR3 nucleotides: TGTGCCAGCAGTGGTTACCGGGACAGGGGAATTGTGGCCGGGGAGCTGTTTTTT. It yields the protein CASSGYRDRGIVAGELFF.

The chain joins TRBV7-9 to TRBJ1-2; tentative D call: TRBD1 (5 bases). CDR3 size: 14 residues. Germline V gene sequence: CDR1 SEHNR, CDR2 FQNEAQ (reference sequence). V lost 5 bases and J lost 7, with 17 bases in between. Here the CDR3 DNA reads TGTGCCAGCAGCCCCGAGCGGGGGTGGAGTGGCTACACCTTC. Encoded protein: CASSPERGWSGYTF. Full variable domain (missing parts from reference TRBV7-9 and TRBJ1-2): DTGVSQNPRHKITKRGQNVTFRCDPISEHNRLYWYRQTLGQGPEFLTYFQNEAQLEKSRLLSDRFSAERPKGSFSTLEIQRTEQGDSAMYLCASSPERGWSGYTFGSGTRLTVV.

This clone was counted a few times. The chain joins TRBV7-9 to TRBJ2-5; D unclear. This CDR3 has 14 amino acids. Looked up from germline, CDR1 is SEHNR and CDR2 is FQNEAQ (reference sequence). The V and J ends lost 3 bases and 4 bases respectively, with 12 bases between them. The DNA of the CDR3 is TGTGCCAGCAGCTTTTCGTCCCCACTAGAGACCCAGTACTTC. Translation gives CASSFSSPLETQYF.

In this sample, this clone turned up a few times. The V and J genes are TRBV4-1 and TRBJ2-7, with a tentative D call TRBD1 (6 bases). The CDR3 runs 16 residues. Trimming removed 3 bases at V and 0 bases at J, with 15 bases between. The germline gives CDR1 MGHRA, CDR2 YSYEKL. CDR3 sequence reads: CASSHPGTSSSYEQYF. As DNA, the CDR3 is TGCGCCAGCAGCCACCCCGGGACATCGAGCTCCTACGAGCAGTACTTC.

This clone was found a few times. This chain uses TRBV5-1 with TRBJ2-3, with 8 bases aligning to TRBD2. Losses at the gene ends were 7 bases for V and 2 bases for J; bases not matched to a gene: 6. Germline lookup yields CDR1 SGHRS and CDR2 YFSETQ. The CDR3 totals 14 residues. The CDR3 sequence: CASGGTRATDTQYF. The CDR3 DNA sequence: TGCGCCAGCGGAGGGACTAGGGCCACAGATACGCAGTATTTT.

This clone has more than one count but fewer than ten. This chain joins TRBV18 and TRBJ1-1; D is possibly TRBD1 (6 bases). Germline CDR1 reads KGHSH; CDR2 reads LQKENI. The CDR3 spans 15 residues. The V end was cut by 2 bases, the J end by 4 bases, with 14 bases between. This chain's CDR3 is CASSPFGGRSTEAFF. Here the CDR3 DNA reads TGTGCCAGCTCACCATTCGGGGGGCGGAGCACTGAAGCTTTCTTT.

The genes are TRBV19 and TRBJ2-7; perhaps TRBD1 as D (6 bases). The germline V gene encodes CDR1 LNHDA and CDR2 SQIVND (reference sequence). The CDR3 totals 14 residues. V was shortened by 5 bases and J by 4 bases, with 15 bases between the two germline ends. CDR3 sequence (DNA): TGTGCCAGTAGTCGCTCAGGGGAAGGTTACGAGCAGTACTTC. This codes for CASSRSGEGYEQYF. Full variable domain (rest looked up from reference TRBV19 and TRBJ2-7): DGGITQSPKYLFRKEGQNVTLSCEQNLNHDAMYWYRQDPGQGLRLIYYSQIVNDFQKGDIAEGYSVSREKKESFPLTVTSAQKNPTAFYLCASSRSGEGYEQYFGPGTRLTVT.

V gene TRBV5-1 combines with J gene TRBJ1-1; TRBD1 is a possible D gene (5 bases). In germline, CDR1 is SGHRS, CDR2 YFSETQ. The CDR3 consists of 15 residues. Trimming left V 0 bases short and J 1 base short, with 10 bases between. CDR3 sequence reads: CASSLVAGRNTEAFF. CDR3 nucleotides: TGCGCCAGCAGCTTGGTGGCGGGGCGGAACACTGAAGCTTTCTTT.

This clone was detected a few times. The J gene is TRBJ2-7, the V gene TRBV7-9; D remains unclear. Germline V gives CDR1 SEHNR, CDR2 FQNEAQ (reference sequence). The length of the CDR3 is 12 residues. Trimming pared 1 base from V and 3 bases from J, leaving 4 bases between. The CDR3 region is CASSLVSYEQYF. CDR3 in DNA: TGTGCCAGCAGCTTAGTCAGCTACGAGCAGTACTTC. The whole variable domain, filled in from reference TRBV7-9 and TRBJ2-7, reads DTGVSQNPRHKITKRGQNVTFRCDPISEHNRLYWYRQTLGQGPEFLTYFQNEAQLEKSRLLSDRFSAERPKGSFSTLEIQRTEQGDSAMYLCASSLVSYEQYFGPGTRLTVT.

V usage is TRBV30 and J usage is TRBJ1-4; D may be TRBD1 (5 bases). Per the germline V gene, CDR1 is GTSNPN and CDR2 is SVGIG (reference sequence). The V and J ends lost 4 bases and 7 bases respectively, with 10 bases between them. This CDR3 has 12 amino acids. CDR3 protein: CAWNPGGEKLFF. The CDR3 region has the DNA TGTGCCTGGAACCCCGGGGGTGAAAAACTGTTTTTT.

The rearrangement joins TRBV7-2 to TRBJ2-2; 9 nucleotides match TRBD2. Germline V lookup: CDR1 SGHTA, CDR2 FQGNSA. The trim removed 6 bases at V and 4 bases at J, leaving 9 bases unmatched. The CDR3 totals 16 residues. CDR3 sequence reads: CASSPIAGVLTGELFF. CDR3 bases: TGTGCCAGCAGTCCCATAGCGGGGGTCCTCACCGGGGAGCTGTTTTTT.